The T cell receptor beta chain under discussion was sequenced for a study of shared clonotypes between healthy human individuals. Study outcomes and limitations: The authors sampled blood alone, and tissue repertoires likely differ. Among non-shared clonotypes, generation probabilities were lower than among those shared by all four donors. Larger estimated richness was generally recorded for naive subsets relative to memory subsets.

The assay ran at deep level. The assay was immunoSEQ multiplex PCR, and TCRdb's table has in-frame clones only and misses some. The sample lists some 2.3 million clones, more than 85% occurring once. Concerning this clone itself: Its antigen is not known.

The source of this sequence is a man aged 18 to 30 in good health. Some clones in this sample may be carry-over from other donors' samples. The sequenced sample was naive CD4+ T cells from PBMCs. Subset denoted: CD45RA+ positively selected.

The CDR3 DNA follows: TGCGCCAGCAGCCACGGAGTCGGGGAAGCGTACTACGAGCAGTACTTC. Translation: CASSHGVGEAYYEQYF. This chain uses TRBV4-3 with TRBJ2-7; D may be TRBD2 (5 bases). The CDR3 sequence is 16 residues long. Germline V CDR1 and CDR2: LGHNA, YSLEER. V was clipped by 3 bases and J by 3 bases, with 18 bases between them.